The 28 T cell receptor beta chains given below trace back to one sample, sequenced in a study of immune evolution from preneoplasia to lung adenocarcinoma. The method was immunoSEQ multiplex PCR; TCRdb's version includes in-frame clones alone and lacks a portion of them. This sample has 6,500 to 8,500 clones, with approximately 79% found just once. The material sequenced was FFPE adjacent normal lung tissue. All receptors come from a person in their sixties or seventies with lung adenocarcinoma.

The J gene is TRBJ1-6, the V gene TRBV5-1; 8 nucleotides align to TRBD1. The CDR3 consists of 16 residues. In germline, CDR1 is SGHRS, CDR2 YFSETQ. V dropped 3 bases and J dropped 8; count of bases not matched to a gene: 10. As DNA, the CDR3 is TGCGCCAGCAGCTCCCAGGGGGCAGCCAAGGATTCACCCCTCCACTTT. Translating gives CASSSQGAAKDSPLHF.

The rearrangement uses TRBV30 and TRBJ2-1; D is unclear. Germline V gene sequence: CDR1 GTSNPN, CDR2 SVGIG (reference sequence). The CDR3 has 12 residues. The V end lost 4 bases, the J end lost 7 bases, and 11 bases lay between the germline ends. DNA for the CDR3: TGTGCCTGGACTTATAGTGGGAATGAGCAGTTCTTC. It yields the protein CAWTYSGNEQFF.

The rearrangement links TRBV29-1 to TRBJ1-1; D call uncertain. Germline lookup yields CDR1 SQVTM and CDR2 ANQGSEA. Between the trimmed V and J ends, which lost 6 bases and 1 base, there was a span of 9 bases. The CDR3 runs to 12 residues. The CDR3 here is CSVRPQNTEAFF. As DNA, the CDR3 is TGCAGCGTCCGTCCACAGAACACTGAAGCTTTCTTT.

The genes are TRBV28 and TRBJ1-1, with D unresolved. CDR1 is MDHEN and CDR2 is SYDVKM in the germline V gene. The CDR3 is 12 amino acids. Trimming took 8 bases from V and 11 from J, leaving 18 bases between them. CDR3 nucleotide sequence: TGTGCCAGCTCCCTTACCACGGGTTCGGCTTTCTTT. Protein: CASSLTTGSAFF.

This rearrangement joins TRBV7-2 to TRBJ1-1; D is unclear. The CDR3 length is 14 residues. CDR1 and CDR2 from the germline V gene are SGHTA and FQGNSA. With 2 bases removed from V and 4 bases from J, the gap between germline ends came to 11 bases. The CDR3 DNA reads TGTGCCAGCAGCTTACCTCACGGAACCACTGAAGCTTTCTTT. Translated: CASSLPHGTTEAFF. Full variable domain (remainder filled in from reference TRBV7-2 and TRBJ1-1): GAGVSQSPSNKVTEKGKDVELRCDPISGHTALYWYRQSLGQGLEFLIYFQGNSAPDKSGLPSDRFSAERTGGSVSTLTIQRTQQEDSAVYLCASSLPHGTTEAFFGQGTRLTVV.

The J gene is TRBJ2-5, the V gene TRBV6-4; perhaps TRBD2 as D (6 bases). Trimming pared 9 bases from V and 0 bases from J, leaving 17 bases between. Germline CDR1 is MRHNA and CDR2 is SNTAGT. The CDR3 totals 15 residues. The CDR3 loop reads CARPLVREDQETQYF. The CDR3 region has the DNA TGTGCCAGGCCGCTGGTCAGGGAGGACCAAGAGACCCAGTACTTC.

The CDR3, as DNA: TGCGCCAGCAGCGGTGGGCTTTTAGGTGGCTACACCTTC. This codes for CASSGGLLGGYTF. The chain has TRBV4-1 and TRBJ1-2; the D is unclear. Trimming removed 5 bases from V and 7 bases from J, with 14 bases in between. CDR1 and CDR2 (germline): MGHRA, YSYEKL. There are 13 residues in the CDR3.

This clone has a single count. The chain employs TRBV10-3 and TRBJ1-1, with D possibly matching TRBD1 (6 bases). Trimming shortened V by 10 bases and J by 1 base, and 10 bases separated the two germline ends. The CDR3 loop spans 12 amino acids. CDR1 is ENHRY, CDR2 SYGVKD, per germline. The CDR3 bases are TGTGCCACGAGGGACACGAACACTGAAGCTTTCTTT. Translating gives CATRDTNTEAFF.

The J gene is TRBJ2-5, the V gene TRBV7-9; 9 bases map to TRBD2. Germline V gives CDR1 SEHNR, CDR2 FQNEAQ (reference sequence). There are 16 residues in the CDR3. V gave up 0 bases and J gave up 9 bases; unmatched junction bases: 11. The CDR3 nucleotides are TGTGCCAGCAGCTTAGCCCAGGCTAGCGGGGCCGGGGCCCAGTACTTC. The encoded protein is CASSLAQASGAGAQYF. The variable domain in full, with the rest retrieved from reference TRBV7-9 and TRBJ2-5, is DTGVSQNPRHKITKRGQNVTFRCDPISEHNRLYWYRQTLGQGPEFLTYFQNEAQLEKSRLLSDRFSAERPKGSFSTLEIQRTEQGDSAMYLCASSLAQASGAGAQYFGPGTRLLVL.

This chain uses TRBV6-6 with TRBJ2-3; either TRBD1 or TRBD2 may fit D (5 bases each). This CDR3 spans 15 amino acids. V lost 2 bases to trimming and J lost 1 base, with 10 bases between them. Germline V CDR1 and CDR2: MNHNY, SVGAGI (reference sequence). CDR3 coding DNA: TGTGCCAGCAGTTACGGGGGTTTCGGCACAGATACGCAGTATTTT. Protein: CASSYGGFGTDTQYF.

The chain uses TRBV18 and TRBJ1-2; D is uncertain. Looked up from germline, CDR1 is KGHSH and CDR2 is LQKENI. The CDR3 length is 13 residues. The V gene lost 5 bases and the J gene lost 0 bases, with 7 bases spanning the gap. In DNA form, the CDR3 reads TGTGCCAGCTCAGTGGGTTCTAACTATGGCTACACCTTC. Protein: CASSVGSNYGYTF.

This chain uses TRBV15 with TRBJ1-2, with 11 nucleotides matching TRBD1. CDR3 size: 14 residues. Trimming cost V 4 bases and J 3 bases; bases outside gene matches: 1. The germline CDR1 and CDR2 sequences are LNHNV and YYDKDF (reference sequence). Written as DNA, the CDR3 is TGTGCCACCAGCATGGGACAGGGGGACTATGGCTACACCTTC. Amino acids: CATSMGQGDYGYTF.

The CDR3 sequence is CASSPVTGAEAKNIQYF. As DNA, the CDR3 is TGTGCCAGCTCACCAGTGACGGGGGCCGAAGCCAAAAACATTCAGTACTTC. The chain joins TRBV18 to TRBJ2-4, with D perhaps being TRBD1 or TRBD2 (6 bases each). The germline V gene encodes CDR1 KGHSH and CDR2 LQKENI. The germline V and J ends were trimmed by 2 bases and 0 bases, with 14 bases remaining between them. The CDR3 spans 17 residues.

The chain's CDR3 is CSVLTGSSGQPQHF. The CDR3 nucleotides are TGCAGCGTTCTGACAGGGAGCTCGGGTCAGCCCCAGCATTTT. This chain connects TRBV29-1 to TRBJ1-5, with 7 positions matching TRBD1. There are 14 residues in the CDR3. In germline, CDR1 is SQVTM, CDR2 ANQGSEA. The ends lost 5 bases at V and 6 bases at J; junction bases unmatched: 10.

This chain joins TRBV25-1 and TRBJ1-2, with D perhaps TRBD1 (6 bases). The CDR3 covers 16 residues. CDR1 and CDR2 from the germline V gene are MGHDK and SYGVNS. The V end lost 0 bases, the J end lost 2 bases, and 13 bases lay between the germline ends. This CDR3 reads CASSEYGAGTNYGYTF. CDR3 sequence (DNA): TGTGCCAGCAGTGAATATGGGGCCGGGACAAACTATGGCTACACCTTC.

The chain combines TRBV28 with TRBJ2-5, with a weak D call TRBD1 (5 bases). The length of the CDR3 is 14 residues. Germline CDR1 is MDHEN and CDR2 is SYDVKM. V dropped 2 bases and J dropped 10 bases, with 17 bases sitting between them. In DNA, the CDR3 is TGTGCCAGCAGTTTAAGCATTATAGGACAAGGCCAGTACTTC. Protein product: CASSLSIIGQGQYF. The whole variable domain, remainder taken from reference TRBV28 and TRBJ2-5, is DVKVTQSSRYLVKRTGEKVFLECVQDMDHENMFWYRQDPGLGLRLIYFSYDVKMKEKGDIPEGYSVSREKKERFSLILESASTNQTSMYLCASSLSIIGQGQYFGPGTRLLVL.

The chain employs TRBV6-5 and TRBJ2-7, with D possibly TRBD1 on 6 matching bases. Germline lookup yields CDR1 MNHEY and CDR2 SVGAGI. This CDR3 spans 16 amino acids. V shed 4 bases and J shed 2 bases, with 18 bases lying between them. The CDR3 DNA sequence: TGTGCCAGCAGTTCTGCCGGACAGTTCTTCGCCTACGAGCAGTACTTC. Translating gives CASSSAGQFFAYEQYF.

Worth noting for this clone: This sample includes further DNA sequences coding for the same CDR3. The CDR3 here is CASSPTPGLAGGRGTDTQYF. The CDR3 DNA reads as TGTGCCAGCAGCCCTACCCCCGGACTAGCGGGTGGGAGGGGCACAGATACGCAGTATTTT. This sequence joins TRBV4-2 and TRBJ2-3, with TRBD2 identical over 11 bases. Germline CDR1 LGHNA, CDR2 YNFKEQ. Unmatched junction bases numbered 16, after V lost 4 bases and J lost 1 base. The CDR3 consists of 20 residues.

The gene calls are TRBV7-9 and TRBJ2-3, with 10 bases aligning to TRBD2. The germline CDR1 and CDR2 sequences are SEHNR and FQNEAQ (reference sequence). The trim removed 5 bases at V and 5 bases at J, leaving 10 bases unmatched. The CDR3 extends over 16 amino acids. CDR3 sequence: CASSAPSGGAGDTQYF. As DNA, the CDR3 is TGTGCCAGCAGCGCCCCGAGCGGGGGGGCTGGAGATACGCAGTATTTT.

The chain recombines TRBV7-8 with TRBJ1-1, with D unresolved. The CDR3 consists of 15 residues. V was clipped by 5 bases and J by 1 base, with 14 bases between them. The V gene's germline CDR1 is SGHVS and CDR2 FQNEAQ. CDR3 coding DNA: TGTGCCAGCAGCCCCTACGGGCACACGAACACTGAAGCTTTCTTT. Its protein product is CASSPYGHTNTEAFF.

The chain has TRBV28 and TRBJ2-1; 7 bases are shared with TRBD1. The junction had 10 bases not matched to a gene; V was cut back by 5 bases and J by 3 bases. From germline, CDR1 is MDHEN and CDR2 SYDVKM. This CDR3 has 16 amino acids. This CDR3 is CASSVQTGLHYNEQFF. As DNA, the CDR3 is TGTGCCAGCAGTGTCCAGACAGGGTTACACTACAATGAGCAGTTCTTC.

CDR3 sequence (DNA): TGTGCCAGCAGCTTAGAACGGCGGCCGCTCGATACGCAGTATTTT. This gives the protein CASSLERRPLDTQYF. This chain links TRBV7-2 with TRBJ2-3; no firm D call. Looked up from germline, CDR1 is SGHTA and CDR2 is FQGNSA. The CDR3 has 15 residues. The V and J ends lost 1 base and 6 bases respectively, with 14 bases between them. The full variable domain, completed using reference TRBV7-2 and TRBJ2-3, is GAGVSQSPSNKVTEKGKDVELRCDPISGHTALYWYRQSLGQGLEFLIYFQGNSAPDKSGLPSDRFSAERTGGSVSTLTIQRTQQEDSAVYLCASSLERRPLDTQYFGPGTRLTVL.

The J gene is TRBJ2-7, the V gene TRBV5-4; D gene ambiguous. Looked up from germline, CDR1 is SGHNT and CDR2 is YYREEE (reference sequence). V lost 7 bases and J lost 4, with 9 bases in between. The CDR3 loop spans 11 amino acids. CDR3 in DNA: TGTGCCAGCGGCCAACAATACGAGCAGTACTTC. Translated, it gives CASGQQYEQYF.

The chain recombines TRBV29-1 with TRBJ1-2; the D gene is possibly TRBD1 (5 bases). The germline V and J ends were trimmed by 7 bases and 2 bases, with 11 bases remaining between them. This CDR3 comprises 12 residues. Germline V lookup: CDR1 SQVTM, CDR2 ANQGSEA. Here the CDR3 DNA reads TGCAGCGGGGCCAGGGAAAACTATGGCTACACCTTC. The encoded protein is CSGARENYGYTF.

V gene TRBV30 combines with J gene TRBJ2-5; perhaps TRBD2 as D (6 bases). V was trimmed by 2 bases and J by 5 bases, leaving 21 bases between them. The CDR3 extends over 16 amino acids. Germline V gene lookup returns CDR1 GTSNPN and CDR2 SVGIG (reference sequence). CDR3 residues: CAWSRITGGLLETQYF. The CDR3 bases are TGTGCCTGGAGTAGGATAACCGGAGGGCTATTGGAGACCCAGTACTTC.

This sequence joins TRBV4-1 and TRBJ2-7, with D unclear. CDR3 length: 15 residues. With 1 base removed from V and 7 bases from J, the gap between germline ends came to 17 bases. Per the germline V gene, CDR1 is MGHRA and CDR2 is YSYEKL. The DNA of the CDR3 is TGCGCCAGCAGCCAAGTCTCGTCCTCTACCGGGGAGCAGTACTTC. Protein sequence: CASSQVSSSTGEQYF.

This clone was detected only once. The rearrangement links TRBV28 to TRBJ2-7, with TRBD2 identical over 10 bases. Germline values: CDR1 MDHEN, CDR2 SYDVKM. CDR3 length: 13 residues. The junction had 3 bases not matched to a gene; V was cut back by 8 bases and J by 2 bases. The CDR3 coding sequence is TGTGCCAGCCAAGCGGGAGGGCCCTACGAGCAGTACTTC. Protein sequence: CASQAGGPYEQYF.

The gene calls are TRBV5-1 and TRBJ1-2; 8 nucleotides agree with TRBD1. The CDR3 contains 18 residues. In germline, CDR1 is SGHRS, CDR2 YFSETQ. Trimming removed 1 base from V and 4 bases from J; junction bases left unmatched: 15. CDR3: CASSLSGTGSMLVYGYTF. The DNA of the CDR3 is TGCGCCAGCAGCTTGAGCGGGACAGGTTCGATGTTGGTCTATGGCTACACCTTC.